The source of this T cell receptor (beta chain) is a study of response to subunit inactivated influenza vaccine. TCRdb reprocessed the RT-PCR reads with MiXCR, giving one entry per CDR3 protein. The sample records approximately 520,000 distinct CDR3 sequences, roughly 23% being singletons. This clonotype has just a few counts. What it binds is not known. This CDR3 comprises 17 residues. J lost 4 bases, V lost 3 bases, and 9 bases had no gene match. CDR1 MDHEN and CDR2 SYDVKM come from the germline V gene. Broader study findings: Each seasonal influenza vaccination recruits few new T cells, the authors suggested.

The TCR comes from a man aged 45-65 years who received an inactivated influenza vaccine. The chain has TRBV28 and TRBJ2-1, with 10 bases identical to TRBD2. This material consisted of CD4+ T cells sorted from PBMCs, taken more than 4 days after vaccination. The CDR3 region has the DNA TGTGCCAGCAGTTTGGCTAGCGGGGGCCCTCTTTACAATGAGCAGTTCTTC. As protein: CASSLASGGPLYNEQFF. The whole variable domain, remainder taken from reference TRBV28 and TRBJ2-1, is DVKVTQSSRYLVKRTGEKVFLECVQDMDHENMFWYRQDPGLGLRLIYFSYDVKMKEKGDIPEGYSVSREKKERFSLILESASTNQTSMYLCASSLASGGPLYNEQFFGPGTRLTVL.